This T cell receptor (beta chain) was identified during a study of shared clonotypes between healthy human individuals (dated by TCRdb to 2018 to 2021). Background on the whole study: The cohort included a few men and a couple of women between 18 and 49 years of age. Different laboratories and diverse techniques were used to prepare libraries and sequence TCR repertoires, to increase sequencing depth and limit assay-specific biases. Between about 0.85 and 9.5 billion PBMCs per donor were obtained by leukapheresis. Blood TCR repertoires of five healthy adults were deeply sequenced to estimate repertoire size and the extent of clonotype sharing between individuals. Per donor, three plates each were used for CD4 naive and CD4 memory, two for CD8 naive, and one for CD8 memory. Study-wide findings and limitations: Clonotypes shared by all four sorted-subset donors showed higher generation probabilities than non-shared clonotypes. Estimated clonotype richness was generally larger for naive than for memory subsets. Sharing across a handful of donors was observed for approximately 5% of naive CD4, 3% to 3.5% of naive CD8, 2% to 2.5% of memory CD4, and around 0.4% of memory CD8 clonotypes. Only blood was sampled, and tissue TCR repertoires likely differ from those in blood. Based on pairwise subsampling, the degree of clonotype sharing among donors was expected to be affected by sequencing depth. The small number of donors limited the genetic and exposure-history diversity represented. Even with the large sequencing depth, rarefaction of the sorted-subset datasets indicated that sequencing was incomplete.

CDR1 SGDLS and CDR2 YYNGEE were looked up in the germline V gene. Trimming takes 7 bases from V and 0 bases from J, and the germline ends sit 11 bases apart. From cysteine to phenylalanine, the CDR3 is 14 amino acids long. Only the CDR3 portion is preserved as DNA: 42 bases, with reading frame beginning at the first base. Worth noting for this clone: What this receptor recognizes is not known. Base qualities are not provided; no much larger clone lies one nucleotide away.

CD8 naive samples were obtained by positive selection for CCR7 among CD45RO-negative cells, yielding a CD45RA+CCR7+ population from which TemRA cells were excluded. Donors were healthy HIV-negative adults with no recently reported acute infections or vaccinations. Every donor was a Caucasian adult residing in Nashville, Tennessee, USA. Blood was collected by leukapheresis, and PBMCs were isolated by Ficoll-Histopaque density gradient centrifugation and then cryopreserved in liquid nitrogen vapor phase. Analytical flow cytometry was used to check the purity and quantity of each magnetically sorted T cell population. From each sorted fraction, genomic DNA was isolated and quantified by UV absorbance on a Nanodrop 2000c. Using the deep immunoSEQ assay, TCR CDR3 regions were amplified from genomic DNA by multiplex PCR. Extracted genomic DNA from each cell subset was distributed evenly across all wells of several immunoSEQ 96-well plates, and each plate was treated as a replicate. For sorted subsets, each replicate PCR was loaded with around 220 ng genomic DNA, equivalent to approximately 27,000 T cell genomes. The purified libraries were quantified using a Qubit 3.0 fluorometer, sized with a Bioanalyzer 2100, and then quantified again using the KAPA Library Quantification kit. Every immunoSEQ 96-well plate was sequenced on a separate single-read 150-cycle Illumina NextSeq 550 flow cell. The authors processed their data as follows. Because the immunoSEQ output included only junctional sequences and no quality scores, the filtering could not be the same as the filtering used for full-length reads. To assign V/J genes and CDR3, sequences were annotated using PyIR, a Python wrapper for IgBLAST v1.9, with IMGT germline references. Reads were removed for weak V/J assignments (E-value above 1e-6), missing CDR3, stop codons, out-of-frame junctions, or ambiguous translated residues. V3J clonotypes were defined by identical inferred V gene, J gene, and CDR3 amino acid sequence. Percentage overlap between repertoires was computed as shared unique clonotypes divided by the size of the smaller repertoire. Richness of each repertoire was evaluated using RTK rarefaction, the Chao1 estimator, and Recon v2.1 estimates of unobserved clonotypes. Generation probabilities were computed with OLGA for all TCRbeta clonotypes obtained by the gDNA method from a few donors. TCRdb's version of the immuneACCESS table is confined to in-frame rearrangements and falls short of the full clone set. An unresolved V gene accounts for under half of the shortfall where checked; the remainder is of unknown origin. V and J calls and clone size are given by that table; D and trimming were obtained from the DNA. Here the sample has around 1,900,000 clones; 93% occur a single time. 1.5% to 2% of the sample lies in the top ten.

This clonotype originated in a man aged 18 to 29 in good health. Some clones in this sample may be carry-over from other donors' samples. The rearranged chain carries TRBV9 and TRBJ2-1, with an unclear D gene assignment. The sequencing input was naive CD8+ T cells from PBMCs. Per the publication, the cell subset or site label means: CD45RA+CCR7+. The sequenced DNA is TGTGCCAGCGGTCCACCCGCCTCCTACAATGAGCAGTTCTTC. This encodes CASGPPASYNEQFF.